The 24 T cell receptor beta chains below all came from one sample that was sequenced in a study of shared clonotypes between healthy human individuals. The data were produced by immunoSEQ multiplex PCR, yet TCRdb's version contains in-frame clones alone and is incomplete. The data hold roughly 700,000 clones, with 74% observed a single time. The sequencing sample was made of memory CD4+ T cells sorted from blood. This sample's subset: CD45RA-negative fraction. The receptors originated from a woman aged 25 to 39 in good health.

This clone was found a few times. Other DNA sequences in this specimen translate into the identical CDR3. The chain joins TRBV11-2 to TRBJ1-3; TRBD1 agrees at 7 bases. Looked up from germline, CDR1 is SGHAT and CDR2 is FQNNGV. With 5 bases clipped from V and 2 bases from J, the junction kept 3 bases outside the gene matches. The CDR3 runs 14 residues. CDR3 DNA sequence: TGTGCCAGCAGCCCCCAGGGGGCTGGAAACACCATATATTTT. Protein: CASSPQGAGNTIYF.

Note on this clone: A read error may produce the germline difference seen at one junction end. This chain uses TRBV11-2 with TRBJ2-5, with 7 nucleotides matching TRBD2. The CDR3 is made up of 15 amino acids. The germline CDR1 and CDR2 sequences are SGHAT and FQNNGV. The CDR3 here is CASSLGRATQVTQYF. The CDR3 nucleotides are TGTGCCAGCAGCTTGGGGAGGGCCACCCAAGTGACCCAGTACTTC.

V usage is TRBV5-1 and J usage is TRBJ2-5; the match to TRBD2 covers 10 bases. The germline V gene has CDR1 SGHRS and CDR2 YFSETQ. V gave up 1 base and J gave up 7 bases; unmatched junction bases: 7. The CDR3 sequence is 15 residues long. CDR3 in DNA: TGCGCCAGCAGCTTGTCAGCGGGAGGGCTCGGGACCCAGTACTTC. This encodes CASSLSAGGLGTQYF.

This clone was seen a few times. The V call is TRBV13, the J call TRBJ2-7; TRBD2 matches at 13 bases. V gave up 5 bases and J gave up 2 bases; unmatched junction bases: 3. The CDR3 sequence is 15 residues long. Germline V CDR1 and CDR2: PRHDT, FYEKMQ (reference sequence). The CDR3 reads CASSPTSGGAYEQYF. The CDR3 DNA sequence: TGTGCCAGCAGCCCTACTAGCGGGGGGGCCTACGAGCAGTACTTC.

This chain links TRBV7-2 with TRBJ1-5; TRBD1 aligns across 8 bases. The CDR3 extends over 13 amino acids. The germline gives CDR1 SGHTA, CDR2 FQGNSA. Losses at the gene ends were 6 bases for V and 7 bases for J; bases not matched to a gene: 5. This CDR3 reads CASSTTGGQPQHF. The CDR3 DNA reads TGTGCCAGCAGTACTACAGGGGGGCAGCCCCAGCATTTT.

This clone has more than one count but fewer than ten. This sequence joins TRBV7-3 and TRBJ2-1; D remains unclear. CDR3 length: 12 residues. The ends were cut back, 4 bases at V and 9 bases at J, with 10 bases in the middle. From germline, CDR1 is SGHTA and CDR2 FQGTGA. CDR3 nucleotides: TGTGCCAGCAGCTCCGACTTTGGTGAGCAGTTCTTC. Amino acids: CASSSDFGEQFF.

This clone was found a few times. The V and J genes are TRBV28 and TRBJ1-2; 8 nucleotides align to TRBD1. Germline CDR1 MDHEN, CDR2 SYDVKM. The CDR3 is 14 amino acids. The V segment lost 6 bases and the J segment 4 bases; nucleotides outside the gene matches: 7. As DNA, the CDR3 is TGTGCCAGCAGATCGGGACAGGTCGGCTATGGCTACACCTTC. Encoded protein: CASRSGQVGYGYTF.

CDR3 DNA sequence: TGTGCCAGTACCCCTCGATGGGGACTAGGACCAGATACGCAGTATTTT. Residues: CASTPRWGLGPDTQYF. This chain links TRBV19 with TRBJ2-3, with 8 bases that match TRBD2. This CDR3 spans 16 amino acids. The germline V gene encodes CDR1 LNHDA and CDR2 SQIVND (reference sequence). V trimming: 7 bases; J trimming: 4 bases; junction bases outside the gene matches: 13.

The V gene is TRBV6-6, the J gene TRBJ2-5; D gene uncertain. The V gene's germline CDR1 is MNHNY and CDR2 SVGAGI (reference sequence). V lost 0 bases, J lost 5 bases, and 7 bases lay in between. The CDR3 is made up of 13 amino acids. CDR3 in amino acids: CASSYSTSETQYF. CDR3 in DNA: TGTGCCAGCAGTTACTCAACAAGCGAGACCCAGTACTTC.

The chain is built from TRBV28 and TRBJ2-1; D not resolved. Between the trimmed V and J ends, which lost 6 bases and 7 bases, there was a span of 13 bases. The germline CDR1 and CDR2 sequences are MDHEN and SYDVKM. CDR3 length: 13 residues. The CDR3 here is CASRDRLVNEQFF. Here the CDR3 DNA reads TGTGCCAGCAGAGACCGACTGGTAAATGAGCAGTTCTTC.

The genes are TRBV4-1 and TRBJ1-5, with 9 bases matching TRBD1. In germline, CDR1 is MGHRA, CDR2 YSYEKL. This CDR3 region has 16 residues. V lost 6 bases, J lost 6 bases, and 12 bases stayed unmatched. This CDR3 is CASRSVSGTGSQPQHF. CDR3 in DNA: TGCGCCAGCAGATCGGTCTCCGGGACAGGGAGTCAGCCCCAGCATTTT.

V is TRBV28 and J is TRBJ1-2; no clear D. In germline, CDR1 is MDHEN, CDR2 SYDVKM. Trimming cost V 9 bases and J 2 bases, with 10 bases left between them. The CDR3 extends over 12 amino acids. CDR3 residues: CASAGPNYGYTF. For the CDR3, the DNA is TGTGCCAGTGCCGGACCAAACTATGGCTACACCTTC.

V is TRBV27 and J is TRBJ1-5, with D perhaps TRBD1 (6 bases). This CDR3 contains 15 residues. Trimming pared 6 bases from V and 4 bases from J, leaving 16 bases between. Germline CDR1 MNHEY, CDR2 SMNVEV (reference sequence). The CDR3 loop is CASRKLDRTNQPQHF. The CDR3 DNA is TGTGCCAGCAGGAAACTTGACAGGACTAATCAGCCCCAGCATTTT.

CDR3 region: CASRGEVLNTQYF. The CDR3 region has the DNA TGTGCCAGCAGAGGAGAGGTACTTAATACGCAGTATTTT. The gene calls are TRBV2 and TRBJ2-3, with D unclear. V gave up 6 bases and J gave up 7 bases, with 14 bases separating them. The CDR3 spans 13 residues. Germline lookup yields CDR1 SNHLY and CDR2 FYNNEI.

In its sample, this clone was seen many times. The chain is built from TRBV6-5 and TRBJ2-1; D is possibly TRBD2 (6 bases). The CDR3 spans 15 residues. V was clipped by 8 bases and J by 0 bases, with 14 bases between them. CDR1 MNHEY and CDR2 SVGAGI come from the germline V gene. This CDR3 reads CASSRSGHSYNEQFF. The CDR3 DNA reads TGTGCCAGCTCCAGGAGCGGGCACTCCTACAATGAGCAGTTCTTC.

The V gene is TRBV4-1, the J gene TRBJ2-1; 7 bases fit TRBD1. V lost 4 bases, J lost 4 bases, and 7 bases stayed unmatched. Germline V gene data show CDR1 as MGHRA and CDR2 as YSYEKL. CDR3 length: 15 residues. The CDR3: CASSPPDREYNEQFF. The CDR3 nucleotides read TGCGCCAGCAGCCCGCCTGACAGGGAGTACAATGAGCAGTTCTTC.

The chain employs TRBV5-1 and TRBJ1-1; tentatively, D is TRBD1 (5 bases). This CDR3 is built from 15 residues. CDR1 is SGHRS and CDR2 is YFSETQ in the germline V gene. Trimming pared 1 base from V and 3 bases from J, leaving 13 bases between. Written as DNA, the CDR3 is TGCGCCAGCAGCTTGTTCCAGGGCGGGGACACTGAAGCTTTCTTT. Its protein is CASSLFQGGDTEAFF.

The V gene is TRBV4-1, the J gene TRBJ2-7; D unresolved. CDR1 MGHRA and CDR2 YSYEKL come from the germline V gene. The germline V and J ends were trimmed by 1 base and 2 bases, with 12 bases remaining between them. This CDR3 contains 15 residues. The CDR3, as DNA: TGCGCCAGCAGCCAAGTGTTGAGTTATGCCTACGAGCAGTACTTC. It is translated as CASSQVLSYAYEQYF.

CDR3 in amino acids: CASSLVGTSGYNEQFF. CDR3 nucleotide sequence: TGTGCCAGCAGCTTAGTGGGGACTAGCGGATACAATGAGCAGTTCTTC. The rearrangement uses TRBV11-2 and TRBJ2-1; 11 bases fit TRBD2. Looked up from germline, CDR1 is SGHAT and CDR2 is FQNNGV. The V segment lost 1 base and the J segment 4 bases; nucleotides outside the gene matches: 3. CDR3 length: 16 residues.

This sequence joins TRBV5-1 and TRBJ1-3; a weak D match, TRBD1 (5 bases). V dropped 6 bases and J dropped 2 bases, with 12 bases sitting between them. CDR1 SGHRS and CDR2 YFSETQ come from the germline V gene. The CDR3 runs to 14 residues. The CDR3, as DNA: TGCGCCAGCACGGCGGGGACCGCTGGAAACACCATATATTTT. It encodes CASTAGTAGNTIYF.

The chain recombines TRBV6-1 with TRBJ1-4, with 7 bases that match TRBD1. Unmatched junction bases numbered 7, after V lost 6 bases and J lost 6 bases. There are 14 residues in the CDR3. Germline values: CDR1 MNHNS, CDR2 SASEGT. Written as DNA, the CDR3 is TGTGCCAGCAGGGAGAGGGGGCGCCATGAAAAACTGTTTTTT. Residues: CASRERGRHEKLFF.

V usage is TRBV6-5 and J usage is TRBJ1-1; no clear D gene. V was clipped by 0 bases and J by 8 bases, with 19 bases between them. The germline V gene has CDR1 MNHEY and CDR2 SVGAGI. This CDR3 comprises 16 residues. CDR3 protein: CASSYSAGPYVGEAFF. In DNA form, the CDR3 reads TGTGCCAGCAGTTACTCGGCAGGCCCATATGTTGGGGAAGCTTTCTTT.

V and J are TRBV2 and TRBJ1-4; D is perhaps TRBD1 (6 bases). Looked up from germline, CDR1 is SNHLY and CDR2 is FYNNEI. V lost 6 bases and J 4 bases, leaving 15 bases between the germline ends. The CDR3 runs 15 residues. In nucleotides, the CDR3 is TGTGCCAGCAGGCCCCAGGGGTCCGATAATGAAAAACTGTTTTTT. Translated, it gives CASRPQGSDNEKLFF.

The CDR3 reads CASSFERNTEAFF. CDR3 bases: TGTGCCAGCAGCTTCGAGAGAAACACTGAAGCTTTCTTT. The chain carries TRBV5-5 and TRBJ1-1; D is unresolved. Trimming removed 2 bases at V and 2 bases at J, with 7 bases between. The CDR3 runs 13 residues. CDR1 SGHKS and CDR2 YYEKEE come from the germline V gene (reference sequence).